The next 14 T cell receptor beta chains were all read from a single sample in a study of blood T cell repertoires in COVID-19. Some clones are missing from TCRdb's copy, which holds only in-frame ones; the method was immunoSEQ multiplex PCR. The table has about 48,000 clones, 65% to 90% seen once. Specimen: peripheral blood. The receptors come from a woman of 80 years or more with acute or convalescent COVID-19.

This clone has only a few counts. The chain is built from TRBV10-3 and TRBJ2-3, with 15 bases identical to TRBD2. The germline V gene has CDR1 ENHRY and CDR2 SYGVKD. V was clipped by 6 bases and J by 8 bases; unmatched bases: 6. This CDR3 has 15 amino acids. The CDR3 loop is CAIRGTSGGIGTQYF. CDR3 DNA sequence: TGTGCCATCAGGGGGACTAGCGGGGGGATCGGTACGCAGTATTTT.

CDR3 region: CASSYHRGQQETQYF. CDR3 coding DNA: TGTGCCAGCAGTTATCACAGGGGGCAGCAAGAGACCCAGTACTTC. This chain connects TRBV6-6 to TRBJ2-5, with TRBD1 matching over 9 bases. CDR1 is MNHNY and CDR2 is SVGAGI in the germline V gene (reference sequence). Unmatched junction bases numbered 4, after V lost 3 bases and J lost 2 bases. The CDR3 extends over 15 amino acids.

The chain links TRBV3-1 (or the pseudogene TRBV3-2) to TRBJ1-4; unclear D gene. Trimming stripped 4 bases from V and 8 bases from J, with 17 bases between. This CDR3 contains 15 residues. Germline V gene lookup returns CDR1 LGHDT and CDR2 YNNKEL (reference sequence). For the CDR3, the DNA is TGTGCCAGCAGCCTGGGCCCCGACGGAGGCGAAAAACTGTTTTTT. This codes for CASSLGPDGGEKLFF.

This chain joins TRBV6-4 and TRBJ1-1; 8 nucleotides match TRBD1. V shed 5 bases, J shed 3 bases, and the junction held 8 bases outside the gene matches. The CDR3 covers 15 residues. The germline V gene encodes CDR1 MRHNA and CDR2 SNTAGT. DNA of the CDR3: TGTGCCAGCAGTCCCCAGGGGGCGGGGGACACTGAAGCTTTCTTT. Its translation: CASSPQGAGDTEAFF.

The rearrangement joins TRBV5-1 to TRBJ1-2, with 7 bases fitting TRBD1. CDR1 and CDR2 from the germline V gene are SGHRS and YFSETQ. Trimming removed 4 bases from V and 8 bases from J; junction bases left unmatched: 14. CDR3 size: 15 residues. The CDR3 region has the DNA TGCGCCAGCAGCAAAGGACAGGAGGCTATTGGAGGCTACACCTTC. It translates to CASSKGQEAIGGYTF.

The chain is built from TRBV18 and TRBJ2-1; 7 positions match TRBD1. V dropped 0 bases and J dropped 2; count of bases not matched to a gene: 1. The CDR3 runs to 15 residues. Germline V CDR1 and CDR2: KGHSH, LQKENI. The CDR3 reads CASSPPQGAYNEQFF. The CDR3 DNA sequence: TGTGCCAGCTCACCACCCCAGGGGGCCTACAATGAGCAGTTCTTC.

The CDR3 DNA reads TGTGCCAGCAGCCCCGGAGGACTCGCGGGGGTTACAGATACGCAGTATTTT. Translating it yields CASSPGGLAGVTDTQYF. The chain uses TRBV5-6 and TRBJ2-3; TRBD2 aligns across 7 bases. The V segment lost 4 bases and the J segment 3 bases; nucleotides outside the gene matches: 14. The CDR3 has 17 amino acids. From germline, CDR1 is SGHDT and CDR2 YYEEEE.

CDR3 protein: CASSLARRGLETEAFF. In DNA, the CDR3 is TGTGCCAGCAGCTTGGCGCGCAGGGGGCTGGAGACTGAAGCTTTCTTT. The chain links TRBV5-6 to TRBJ1-1, with 8 bases lining up with TRBD1. Losses at the gene ends were 0 bases for V and 5 bases for J; bases not matched to a gene: 9. CDR3 size: 16 residues. The germline V gene encodes CDR1 SGHDT and CDR2 YYEEEE. The complete variable domain, with remaining parts taken from reference TRBV5-6 and TRBJ1-1, reads DAGVTQSPTHLIKTRGQQVTLRCSPKSGHDTVSWYQQALGQGPQFIFQYYEEEERQRGNFPDRFSGHQFPNYSSELNVNALLLGDSALYLCASSLARRGLETEAFFGQGTRLTVV.

This chain uses TRBV3-1 (or the pseudogene TRBV3-2) with TRBJ2-2, with 8 bases aligning to TRBD1. This CDR3 contains 15 residues. V lost 7 bases to trimming and J lost 4 bases; unmatched junction nucleotides: 8. CDR1 is LGHDT and CDR2 is YNNKEL in the germline V gene (reference sequence). The CDR3 nucleotides are TGTGCCAGCACCCAGGGGGCAAGTAGCACCGGGGAGCTGTTTTTT. Translation: CASTQGASSTGELFF.

The chain recombines TRBV5-4 with TRBJ2-2, with TRBD1 identical over 7 bases. The trim removed 2 bases at V and 2 bases at J, leaving 3 bases unmatched. CDR3 length: 15 residues. The germline gives CDR1 SGHNT, CDR2 YYREEE (reference sequence). The CDR3 here is CASSLGDRNTGELFF. In DNA form, the CDR3 reads TGTGCCAGCAGCTTAGGGGACAGAAACACCGGGGAGCTGTTTTTT.

This chain links TRBV11-3 with TRBJ1-1; tentatively, D is TRBD1 (5 bases). The CDR3 sequence is 13 residues long. Germline V gene data show CDR1 as SGHNT and CDR2 as YENEEA. Between the trimmed V and J ends, which lost 5 bases and 2 bases, there was a span of 9 bases. CDR3 loop: CASSRGTNTEAFF. The CDR3 nucleotides read TGTGCCAGCAGCCGGGGGACTAACACTGAAGCTTTCTTT. The variable domain in full, completed from reference TRBV11-3 and TRBJ1-1, reads EAGVVQSPRYKIIEKKQPVAFWCNPISGHNTLYWYLQNLGQGPELLIRYENEEAVDDSQLPKDRFSAERLKGVDSTLKIQPAELGDSAVYLCASSRGTNTEAFFGQGTRLTVV.

This clone was observed a single time. The chain combines TRBV19 with TRBJ1-2; TRBD1 matches at 10 bases. The length of the CDR3 is 17 residues. V gave up 5 bases and J gave up 3 bases; unmatched junction bases: 12. Germline V lookup: CDR1 LNHDA, CDR2 SQIVND (reference sequence). CDR3: CASSPGQGENGYYGYTF. DNA of the CDR3: TGTGCCAGTAGTCCCGGACAGGGGGAGAATGGTTACTATGGCTACACCTTC.

This clone was found a few times. The sample has other DNA sequences that encode this CDR3 too. The chain carries TRBV6-5 and TRBJ1-3; no clear D. V was cut by 6 bases and J by 0 bases, with 9 bases left in between. CDR3 length: 14 residues. In germline, CDR1 is MNHEY, CDR2 SVGAGI. The chain's CDR3 is CASSPGGSGNTIYF. The DNA for the CDR3 is TGTGCCAGCAGCCCAGGAGGCTCTGGAAACACCATATATTTT.

The chain has TRBV11-2 and TRBJ2-5, with TRBD2 matching 10 bases. The CDR3 spans 16 residues. Germline loops: CDR1 SGHAT, CDR2 FQNNGV. V gave up 1 base and J gave up 5 bases; unmatched junction bases: 7. The CDR3: CASSLGSGGDYETQYF. Written as DNA, the CDR3 is TGTGCCAGCAGCTTAGGAAGCGGGGGGGATTACGAGACCCAGTACTTC. Supplemented by reference TRBV11-2 and TRBJ2-5, the full variable domain reads EAGVAQSPRYKIIEKRQSVAFWCNPISGHATLYWYQQILGQGPKLLIQFQNNGVVDDSQLPKDRFSAERLKGVDSTLKIQPAKLEDSAVYLCASSLGSGGDYETQYFGPGTRLLVL.